This T cell receptor beta chain was documented in a study of blood T cell repertoires in COVID-19. At the level of the study: T cells, B-cell-depleted T cells, or PBMCs supplied cDNA or gDNA.

The CDR3 is 14 residues long. Methods used by the authors: Reference gene primers were amplified, and this amplification served to estimate nucleated cell counts. Generated by immunoSEQ multiplex PCR, the TCRdb table keeps only in-frame clones and is missing some. The V and J calls and clone size come from that table; D and trimming were worked out from the DNA. The sample has 450,000 to 500,000 clones, approximately 86% seen once; the top ten hold roughly 8%. The sequence came from a woman aged 55-75 years who had recovered from COVID-19. This chain connects TRBV21-1 to TRBJ2-7; the D call of TRBD2 is as the table states it, not checked on the DNA. TRBV21-1 counts as a pseudogene. Sequencing was done on a sample of PBMCs or T cells enriched from blood (not recorded which). The CDR3 DNA sequence: TGTGCCAGCAGCAAAATGAGCGACTACTACGAGCAGTACGTC. Its translation: CASSKMSDYYEQYV.